Here is one TCR beta chain with its context. The protocol was immunoSEQ multiplex PCR, while the TCRdb copy is restricted to in-frame clones and leaves out a portion. The data contain approximately 350,000 clones, just over 95% of them singletons. CD8 memory was a combination of CD45RO+ cells and CCR7-negative CD45RA+ TemRA cells. The sample is drawn from a study of shared clonotypes between healthy human individuals. Overall study: Donors consisted of a couple of women and a few men between 18 and 49. Used for every donor were three CD4 naive, three CD4 memory, two CD8 naive and one CD8 memory plate.

V shed 2 bases, J shed 5 bases, and the junction held 7 bases outside the gene matches. The CDR3 extends over 15 amino acids. Germline assignment: CDR1 SGHTA and CDR2 FQGNSA. The chain carries TRBV7-2 and TRBJ2-7, with 9 positions matching TRBD2. Source material: memory CD8+ T cells sorted from blood. The subset is: CD45RO+ cells pooled with CCR7-negative TemRA cells. This clonotype originated in a man aged 25 to 40 in good health. CDR3 in DNA: TGTGCCAGCAGCTTACGGACTAGCGCGACGGACGAGCAGTACTTC. Its translation: CASSLRTSATDEQYF.